This T cell receptor (beta chain) derives from a study of human T cells and chemical hapten exposure. Whole-study findings and limits: TCRs whose frequency exceeded 1 in 1000 remained the same following DPC sensitization.

Comments on this clonotype: Its matching antigen is unknown.

TCRdb reanalysed the RACE reads using MiXCR and keeps one entry per CDR3 protein. The sample consists of 80,000 or so distinct CDR3 sequences, about 10% of them appearing once. Time point of the sample: patch test 1, 2 weeks after DPC sensitization. Specified treatment: therapeutic diphenylcyclopropenone sensitization with weekly scalp DPC. V lost 5 bases and J lost 0; bases outside the gene matches: 7. CDR1 is SGHNT and CDR2 is YYREEE in the germline V gene (reference sequence). The CDR3 totals 15 residues. The sequencing used whole blood, collected in connection with sensitization to the hapten diphenylcyclopropenone (DPC). The TCR originated in a woman between 45 and 65 years old with alopecia areata. Some clones in this sample may be carry-over from other donors' samples. V usage is TRBV5-4 and J usage is TRBJ2-7; 8 bases fit TRBD1. This CDR3 reads CASSLPGQASYEQYF. The CDR3 DNA reads TGTGCCAGCAGTCTCCCGGGACAGGCCTCCTACGAGCAGTACTTC.